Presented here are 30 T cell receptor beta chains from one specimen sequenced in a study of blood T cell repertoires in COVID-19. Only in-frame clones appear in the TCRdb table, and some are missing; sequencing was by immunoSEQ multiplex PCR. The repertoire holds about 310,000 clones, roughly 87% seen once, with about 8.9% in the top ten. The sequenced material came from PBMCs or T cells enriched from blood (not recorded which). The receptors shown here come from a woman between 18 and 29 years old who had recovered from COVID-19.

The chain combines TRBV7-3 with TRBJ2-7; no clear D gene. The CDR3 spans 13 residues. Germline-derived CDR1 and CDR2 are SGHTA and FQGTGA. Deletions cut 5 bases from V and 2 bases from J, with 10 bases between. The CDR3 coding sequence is TGTGCCAGCAGCCCCGGAGCGACCTACGAGCAGTACTTC. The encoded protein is CASSPGATYEQYF.

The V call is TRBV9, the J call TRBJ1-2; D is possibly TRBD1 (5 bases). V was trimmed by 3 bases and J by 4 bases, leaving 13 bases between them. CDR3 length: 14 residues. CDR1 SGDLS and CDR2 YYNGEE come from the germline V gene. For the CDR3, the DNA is TGTGCCAGCAGCGCGGACATTATGTTCTATGGCTACACCTTC. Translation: CASSADIMFYGYTF.

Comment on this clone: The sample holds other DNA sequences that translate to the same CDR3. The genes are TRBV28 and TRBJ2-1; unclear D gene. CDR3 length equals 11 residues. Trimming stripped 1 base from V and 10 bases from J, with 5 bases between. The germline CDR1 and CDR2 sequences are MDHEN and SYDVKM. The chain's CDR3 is CASSLSREQFF. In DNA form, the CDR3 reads TGTGCCAGCAGTTTATCTAGGGAGCAGTTCTTC.

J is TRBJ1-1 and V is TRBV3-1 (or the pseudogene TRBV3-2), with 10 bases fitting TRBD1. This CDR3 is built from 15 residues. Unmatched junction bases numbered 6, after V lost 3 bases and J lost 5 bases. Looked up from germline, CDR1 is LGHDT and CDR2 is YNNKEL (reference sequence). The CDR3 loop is CASSHPGQGYTEAFF. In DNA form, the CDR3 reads TGTGCCAGCAGCCACCCGGGACAGGGGTATACTGAAGCTTTCTTT.

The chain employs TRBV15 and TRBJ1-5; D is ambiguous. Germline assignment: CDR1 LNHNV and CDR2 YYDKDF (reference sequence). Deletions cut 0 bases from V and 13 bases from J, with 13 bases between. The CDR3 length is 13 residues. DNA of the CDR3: TGTGCCACCAGCAGAGATCAGGAGGGCGTTCAGCATTTT. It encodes CATSRDQEGVQHF.

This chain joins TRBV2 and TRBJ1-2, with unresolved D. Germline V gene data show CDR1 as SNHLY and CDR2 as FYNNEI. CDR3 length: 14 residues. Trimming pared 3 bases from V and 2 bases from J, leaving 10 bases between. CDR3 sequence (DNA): TGTGCCAGCAGTGATTGGCCTTCGAACTATGGCTACACCTTC. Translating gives CASSDWPSNYGYTF. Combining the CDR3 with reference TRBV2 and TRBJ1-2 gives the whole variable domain EPEVTQTPSHQVTQMGQEVILRCVPISNHLYFYWYRQILGQKVEFLVSFYNNEISEKSEIFDDQFSVERPDGSNFTLKIRSTKLEDSAMYFCASSDWPSNYGYTFGSGTRLTVV.

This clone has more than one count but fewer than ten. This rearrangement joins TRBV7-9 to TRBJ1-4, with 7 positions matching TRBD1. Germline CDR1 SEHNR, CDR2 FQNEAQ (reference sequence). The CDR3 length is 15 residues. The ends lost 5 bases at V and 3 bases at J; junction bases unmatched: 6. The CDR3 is CASSPRGHPNEKLFF. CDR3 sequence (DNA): TGTGCCAGCAGCCCTAGGGGGCATCCTAATGAAAAACTGTTTTTT.

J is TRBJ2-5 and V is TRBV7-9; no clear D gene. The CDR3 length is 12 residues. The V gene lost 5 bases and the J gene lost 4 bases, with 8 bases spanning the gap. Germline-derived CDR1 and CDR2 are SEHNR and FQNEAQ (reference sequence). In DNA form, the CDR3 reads TGTGCCAGCAGCATTTCAATAGAGACCCAGTACTTC. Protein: CASSISIETQYF. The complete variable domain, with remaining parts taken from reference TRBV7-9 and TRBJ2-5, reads DTGVSQNPRHKITKRGQNVTFRCDPISEHNRLYWYRQTLGQGPEFLTYFQNEAQLEKSRLLSDRFSAERPKGSFSTLEIQRTEQGDSAMYLCASSISIETQYFGPGTRLLVL.

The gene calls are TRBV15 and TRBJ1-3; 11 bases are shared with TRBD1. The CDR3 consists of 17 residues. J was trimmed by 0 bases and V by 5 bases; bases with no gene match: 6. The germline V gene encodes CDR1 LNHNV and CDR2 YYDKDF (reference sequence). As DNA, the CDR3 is TGTGCCACCAGCTTCCAGGGACAGGGGGACTCTGGAAACACCATATATTTT. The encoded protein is CATSFQGQGDSGNTIYF.

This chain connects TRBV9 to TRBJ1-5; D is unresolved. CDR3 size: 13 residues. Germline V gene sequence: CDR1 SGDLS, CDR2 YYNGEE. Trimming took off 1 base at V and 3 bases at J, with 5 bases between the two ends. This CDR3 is CASSVSHNQPQHF. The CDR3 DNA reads TGTGCCAGCAGCGTATCCCACAATCAGCCCCAGCATTTT.

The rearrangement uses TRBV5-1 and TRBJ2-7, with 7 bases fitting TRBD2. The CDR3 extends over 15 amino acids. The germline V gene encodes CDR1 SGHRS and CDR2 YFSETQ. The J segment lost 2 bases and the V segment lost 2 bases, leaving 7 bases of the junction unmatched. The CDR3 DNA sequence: TGCGCCAGCAGCTTCGGCCCAGCGGGACCCTACGAGCAGTACTTC. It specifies CASSFGPAGPYEQYF.

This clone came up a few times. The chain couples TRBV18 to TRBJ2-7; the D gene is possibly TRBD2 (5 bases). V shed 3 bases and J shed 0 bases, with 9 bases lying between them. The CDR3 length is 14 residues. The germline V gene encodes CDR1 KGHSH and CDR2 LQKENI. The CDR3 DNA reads TGTGCCAGCTCACCTCACCGGGACTCCTACGAGCAGTACTTC. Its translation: CASSPHRDSYEQYF.

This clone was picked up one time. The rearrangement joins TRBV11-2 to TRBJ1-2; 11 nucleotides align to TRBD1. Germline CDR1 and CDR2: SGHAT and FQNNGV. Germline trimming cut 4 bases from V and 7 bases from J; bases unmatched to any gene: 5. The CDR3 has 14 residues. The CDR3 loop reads CASSSDRGLSGYTF. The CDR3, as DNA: TGTGCCAGCAGCTCGGACAGGGGGCTAAGTGGCTACACCTTC.

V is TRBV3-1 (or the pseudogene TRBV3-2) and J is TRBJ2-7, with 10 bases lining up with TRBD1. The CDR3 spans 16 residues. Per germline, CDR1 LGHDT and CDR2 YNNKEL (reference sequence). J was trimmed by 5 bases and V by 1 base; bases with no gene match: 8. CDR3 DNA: TGTGCCAGCAGCCAAGCTGGGCGACAGGGGGCCCACGAGCAGTACTTC. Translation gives CASSQAGRQGAHEQYF.

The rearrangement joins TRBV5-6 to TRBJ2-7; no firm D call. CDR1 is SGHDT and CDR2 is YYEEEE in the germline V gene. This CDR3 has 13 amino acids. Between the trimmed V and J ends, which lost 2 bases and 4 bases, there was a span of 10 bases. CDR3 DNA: TGTGCCAGCAGCTTTAGCACGTTGTACGAGCAGTACTTC. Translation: CASSFSTLYEQYF.

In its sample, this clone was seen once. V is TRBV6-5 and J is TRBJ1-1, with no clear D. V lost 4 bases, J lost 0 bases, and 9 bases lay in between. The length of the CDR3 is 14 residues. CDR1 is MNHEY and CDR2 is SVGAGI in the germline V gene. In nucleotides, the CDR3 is TGTGCCAGCAGTTTGCAGCGCATGAACACTGAAGCTTTCTTT. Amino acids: CASSLQRMNTEAFF.

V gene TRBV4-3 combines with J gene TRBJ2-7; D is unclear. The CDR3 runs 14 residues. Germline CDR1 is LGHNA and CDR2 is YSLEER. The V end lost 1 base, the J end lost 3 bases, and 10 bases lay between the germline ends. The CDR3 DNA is TGCGCCAGCAGCCAAGCGGAGAGTCTCTACGAGCAGTACTTC. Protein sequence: CASSQAESLYEQYF.

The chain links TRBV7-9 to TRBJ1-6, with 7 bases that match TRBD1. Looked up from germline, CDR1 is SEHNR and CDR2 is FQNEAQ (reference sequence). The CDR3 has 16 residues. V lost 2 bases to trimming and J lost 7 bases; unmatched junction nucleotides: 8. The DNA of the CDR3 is TGTGCCAGCAGCTTAAAAGCAGGGGGTTGGAATTCACCCCTCCACTTT. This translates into CASSLKAGGWNSPLHF. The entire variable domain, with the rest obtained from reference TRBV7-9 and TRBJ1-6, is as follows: DTGVSQNPRHKITKRGQNVTFRCDPISEHNRLYWYRQTLGQGPEFLTYFQNEAQLEKSRLLSDRFSAERPKGSFSTLEIQRTEQGDSAMYLCASSLKAGGWNSPLHFGNGTRLTVT.

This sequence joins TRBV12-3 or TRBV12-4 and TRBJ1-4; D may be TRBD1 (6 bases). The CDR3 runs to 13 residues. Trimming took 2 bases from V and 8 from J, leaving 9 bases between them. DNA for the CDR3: TGTGCCAGCAGTTTATCAGGGGTCGAAAAACTGTTTTTT. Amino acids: CASSLSGVEKLFF.

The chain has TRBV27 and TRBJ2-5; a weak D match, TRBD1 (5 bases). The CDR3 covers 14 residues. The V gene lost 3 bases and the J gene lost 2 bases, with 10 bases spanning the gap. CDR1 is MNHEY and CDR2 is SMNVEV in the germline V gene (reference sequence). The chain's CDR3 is CASSFPQGQETQYF. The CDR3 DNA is TGTGCCAGCAGTTTCCCCCAGGGTCAAGAGACCCAGTACTTC.

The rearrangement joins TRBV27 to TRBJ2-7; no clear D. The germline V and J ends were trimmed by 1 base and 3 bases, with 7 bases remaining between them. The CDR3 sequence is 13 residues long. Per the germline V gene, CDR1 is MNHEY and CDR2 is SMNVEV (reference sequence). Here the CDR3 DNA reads TGTGCCAGCAGTTTATTGGCCAGCTACGAGCAGTACTTC. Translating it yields CASSLLASYEQYF.

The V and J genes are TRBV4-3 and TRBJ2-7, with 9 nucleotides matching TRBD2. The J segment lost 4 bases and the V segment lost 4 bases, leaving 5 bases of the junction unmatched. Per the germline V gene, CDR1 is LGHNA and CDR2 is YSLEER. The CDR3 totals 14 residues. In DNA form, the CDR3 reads TGCGCCAGCAGCCTGGGACTAGCTGAGTACGAGCAGTACTTC. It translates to CASSLGLAEYEQYF.

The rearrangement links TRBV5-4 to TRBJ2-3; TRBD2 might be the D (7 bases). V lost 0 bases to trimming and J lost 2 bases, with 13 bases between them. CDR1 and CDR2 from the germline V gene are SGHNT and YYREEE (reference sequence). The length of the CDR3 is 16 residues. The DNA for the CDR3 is TGTGCCAGCAGCTTGGGGGCGGGGGCCCACACAGATACGCAGTATTTT. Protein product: CASSLGAGAHTDTQYF.

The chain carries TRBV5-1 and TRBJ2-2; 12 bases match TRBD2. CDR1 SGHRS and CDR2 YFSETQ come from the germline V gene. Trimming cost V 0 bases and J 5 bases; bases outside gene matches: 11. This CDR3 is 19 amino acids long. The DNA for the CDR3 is TGCGCCAGCAGCTTGGCTGTGACTAGCGGGGGAACCGGGACCGGGGAGCTGTTTTTT. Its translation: CASSLAVTSGGTGTGELFF.

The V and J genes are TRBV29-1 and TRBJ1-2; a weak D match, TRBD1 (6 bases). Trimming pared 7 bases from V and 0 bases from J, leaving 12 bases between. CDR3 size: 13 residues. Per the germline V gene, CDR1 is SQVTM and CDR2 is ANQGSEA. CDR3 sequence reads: CSARDTANYGYTF. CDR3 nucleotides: TGCAGCGCGCGGGACACTGCTAACTATGGCTACACCTTC. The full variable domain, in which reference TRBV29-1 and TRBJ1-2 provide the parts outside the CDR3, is SAVISQKPSRDICQRGTSLTIQCQVDSQVTMMFWYRQQPGQSLTLIATANQGSEATYESGFVIDKFPISRPNLTFSTLTVSNMSPEDSSIYLCSARDTANYGYTFGSGTRLTVV.

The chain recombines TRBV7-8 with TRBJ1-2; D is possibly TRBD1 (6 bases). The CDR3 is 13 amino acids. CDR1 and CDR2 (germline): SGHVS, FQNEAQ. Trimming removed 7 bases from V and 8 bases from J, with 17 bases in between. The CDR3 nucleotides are TGTGCCAGCAACCTACAGGGTGTTGGAGGCTACACCTTC. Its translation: CASNLQGVGGYTF.

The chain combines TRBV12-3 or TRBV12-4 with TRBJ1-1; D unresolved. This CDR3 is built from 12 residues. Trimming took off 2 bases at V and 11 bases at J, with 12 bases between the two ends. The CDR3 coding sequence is TGTGCCAGCAGTTTAAGTGGTAGGGAGGCTTTCTTT. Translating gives CASSLSGREAFF.

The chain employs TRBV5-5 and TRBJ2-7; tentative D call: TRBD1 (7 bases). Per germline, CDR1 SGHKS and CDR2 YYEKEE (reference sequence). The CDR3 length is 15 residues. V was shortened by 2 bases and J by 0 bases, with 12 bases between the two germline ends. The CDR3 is CASSFRGDNSYEQYF. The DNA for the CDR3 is TGTGCCAGCAGCTTCAGGGGGGACAACTCCTACGAGCAGTACTTC.

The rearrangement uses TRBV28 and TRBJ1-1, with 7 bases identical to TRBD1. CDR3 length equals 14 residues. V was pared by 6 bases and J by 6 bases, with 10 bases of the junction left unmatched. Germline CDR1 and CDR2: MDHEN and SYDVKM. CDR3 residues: CASRVQGSGPEAFF. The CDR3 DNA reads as TGTGCCAGCAGGGTACAGGGGTCTGGTCCTGAAGCTTTCTTT.

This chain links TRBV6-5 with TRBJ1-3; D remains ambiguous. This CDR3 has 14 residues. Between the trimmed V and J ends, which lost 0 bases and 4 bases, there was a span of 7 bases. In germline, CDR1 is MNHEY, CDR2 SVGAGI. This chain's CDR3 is CASSYSTSGNTIYF. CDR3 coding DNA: TGTGCCAGCAGTTACTCGACTTCAGGAAACACCATATATTTT.